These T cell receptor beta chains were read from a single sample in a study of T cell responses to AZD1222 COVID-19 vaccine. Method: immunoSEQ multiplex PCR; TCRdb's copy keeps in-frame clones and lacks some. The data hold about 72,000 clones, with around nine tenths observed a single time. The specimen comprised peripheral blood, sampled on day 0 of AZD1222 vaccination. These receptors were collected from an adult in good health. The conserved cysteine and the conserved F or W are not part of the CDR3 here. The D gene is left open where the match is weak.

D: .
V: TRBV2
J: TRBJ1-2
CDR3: ASRRGLGGYGYT

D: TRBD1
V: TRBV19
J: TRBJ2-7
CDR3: ASSAGTDSYEQY

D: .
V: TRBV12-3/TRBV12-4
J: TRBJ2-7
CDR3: ASSFLGSYEQY

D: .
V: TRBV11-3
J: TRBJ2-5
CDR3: ASSSTTTAFQETQY

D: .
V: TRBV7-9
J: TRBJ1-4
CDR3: ASSRGETTNEKLF

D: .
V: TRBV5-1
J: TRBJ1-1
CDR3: ASSYSPGQNTEAF

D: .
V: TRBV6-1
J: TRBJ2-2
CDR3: ASSEWDFRRWTGELF

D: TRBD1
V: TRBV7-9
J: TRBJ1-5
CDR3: ASSSAGTVYNQPQH

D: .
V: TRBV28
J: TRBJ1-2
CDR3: ASSFGRAAGYT

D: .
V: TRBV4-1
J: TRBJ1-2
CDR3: ASSPFTPVAGYGYT

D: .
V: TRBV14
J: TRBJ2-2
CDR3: ASSQMTNGELF

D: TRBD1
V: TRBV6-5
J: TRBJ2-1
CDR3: ASSRDRVTNEQF

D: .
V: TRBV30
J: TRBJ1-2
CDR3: AWSVRANYGYT

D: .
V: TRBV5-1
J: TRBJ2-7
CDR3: ASSLDPSGYEQY

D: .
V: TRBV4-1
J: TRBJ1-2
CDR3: ASSQDPGTAIYGYT

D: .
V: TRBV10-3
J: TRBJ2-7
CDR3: AISEIQQWYEQY

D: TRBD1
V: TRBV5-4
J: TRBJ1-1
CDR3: ASRKTDRDEAF

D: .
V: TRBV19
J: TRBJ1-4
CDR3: ASGGRNNEKLF

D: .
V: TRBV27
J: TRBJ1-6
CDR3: ASSLRPPGQRGYNSPLH

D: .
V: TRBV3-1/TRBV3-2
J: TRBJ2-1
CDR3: ASSQEPTQQF

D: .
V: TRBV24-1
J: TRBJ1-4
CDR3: ATSDSHNEKLF

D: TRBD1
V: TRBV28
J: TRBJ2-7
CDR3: ASRTGIHEQY

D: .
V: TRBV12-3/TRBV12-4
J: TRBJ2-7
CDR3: ASSEGEREQY

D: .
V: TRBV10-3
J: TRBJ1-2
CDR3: AIMGSENYGYT

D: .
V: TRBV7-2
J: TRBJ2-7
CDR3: ASSLQPIYEQY

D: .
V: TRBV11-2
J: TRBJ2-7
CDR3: ASSYRQANEQY

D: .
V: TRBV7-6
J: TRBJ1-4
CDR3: ASSFIQEKLF

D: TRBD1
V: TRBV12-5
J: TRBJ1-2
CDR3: ASGKQGLDGYT

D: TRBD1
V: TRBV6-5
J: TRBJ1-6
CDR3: ASSSTGDNSPLH

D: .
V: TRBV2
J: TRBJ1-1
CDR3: ASSRASTEAF

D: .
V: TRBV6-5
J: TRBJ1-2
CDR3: ASSSSQALNGYT

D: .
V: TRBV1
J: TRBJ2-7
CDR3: TSRLAGVFPSYEQY

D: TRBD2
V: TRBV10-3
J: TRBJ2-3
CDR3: AISVAGGFSTDTQY

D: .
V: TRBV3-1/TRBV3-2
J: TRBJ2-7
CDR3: ASSQSPYEQY

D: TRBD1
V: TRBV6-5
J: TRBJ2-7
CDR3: ASRITQGPYEQY

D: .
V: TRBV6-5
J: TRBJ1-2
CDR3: ASTSGGGYT

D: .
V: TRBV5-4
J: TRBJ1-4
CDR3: ASSPRGQGEKLF

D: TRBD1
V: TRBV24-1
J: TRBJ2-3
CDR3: ATSDRDRGTDTQY

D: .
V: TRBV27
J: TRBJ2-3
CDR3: ASSLGLLNGADTQY

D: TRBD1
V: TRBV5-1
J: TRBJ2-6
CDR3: ASRPRPGQGAGANVLT

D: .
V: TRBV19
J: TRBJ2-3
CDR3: ASSIGGRARGTQY

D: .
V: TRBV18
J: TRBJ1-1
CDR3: ASSPLGVDTEAF

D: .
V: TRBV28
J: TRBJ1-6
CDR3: ASTNTGSRSPLH

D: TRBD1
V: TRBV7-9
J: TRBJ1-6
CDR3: ASSTPGQGLGTPLH

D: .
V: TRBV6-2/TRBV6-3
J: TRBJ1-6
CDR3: ASSYTAFYSNSPLH

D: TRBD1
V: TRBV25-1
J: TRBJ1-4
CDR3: ASSERLTGGNEKLF

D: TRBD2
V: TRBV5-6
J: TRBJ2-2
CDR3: ASKLRTSRAGELF

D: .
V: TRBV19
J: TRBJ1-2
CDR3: ASTRDRANYGYT

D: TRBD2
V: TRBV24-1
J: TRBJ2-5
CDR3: ATSPSGGEETQY

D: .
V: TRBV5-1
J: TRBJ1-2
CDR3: ASSLIGRYGYT

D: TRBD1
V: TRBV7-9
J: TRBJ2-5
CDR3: ASSLQGQAGETQY

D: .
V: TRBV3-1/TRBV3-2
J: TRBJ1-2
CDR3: ASSQDSGGRGYT

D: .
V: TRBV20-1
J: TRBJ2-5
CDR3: SATGGETQY

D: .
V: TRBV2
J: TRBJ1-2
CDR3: ASSVNQNYGYT

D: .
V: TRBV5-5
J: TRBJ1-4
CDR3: ASSLAQINEKLF